This paragraph reports one TCR beta chain. V lost 2 bases, J lost 2 bases, and 12 bases lay in between. CDR3 length equals 15 residues. Germline-derived CDR1 and CDR2 are MNHNY and SVGAGI (reference sequence). TCRdb keeps only in-frame clones here, not all; method: immunoSEQ multiplex PCR. In the table there are 45,000 to 60,000 clones, 94% of which are singletons. This sample is part of a study of control samples from healthy donors and cancer patients. Source material: blood. This clonotype originated in a man aged 30-40 years in good health. The rearrangement links TRBV6-6 to TRBJ2-5; no firm D call. The CDR3 nucleotides are TGTGCCAGCAGTTACAGGTGGACGCAACAAGAGACCCAGTACTTC. Translated: CASSYRWTQQETQYF.